This entry lists 16 T cell receptor beta chains sequenced from one sample in a study of shared clonotypes between healthy human individuals. Libraries were prepared by immunoSEQ multiplex PCR; TCRdb keeps only in-frame clonotypes and omits some of them. The sample has about 490,000 clones; over 65% are singletons. The sample comprised PBMCs. The receptors stem from a woman aged 40 to 50 in good health. Some clones in this sample may be carry-over from other donors' samples.

The rearrangement links TRBV4-2 to TRBJ1-4; 11 bases line up with TRBD1. With 5 bases clipped from V and 6 bases from J, the junction kept 8 bases outside the gene matches. This CDR3 has 16 residues. Germline V gene sequence: CDR1 LGHNA, CDR2 YNFKEQ. The CDR3 here is CASSFLRTGGDEKLFF. The CDR3 nucleotides are TGTGCCAGCAGCTTCCTGCGGACAGGGGGCGATGAAAAACTGTTTTTT.

The chain carries TRBV18 and TRBJ2-5; TRBD1 matches 8 bases. The closer fit of TRBJ2-7 to the DNA end suggests the J call may be wrong. Germline V lookup: CDR1 KGHSH, CDR2 LQKENI. There are 13 residues in the CDR3. The CDR3 protein is CASSARTGFEQYF. CDR3 DNA: TGTGCCAGCTCAGCCCGGACAGGGTTCGAGCAGTACTTC.

This rearrangement joins TRBV4-2 to TRBJ2-7; 9 bases line up with TRBD1. This CDR3 has 14 amino acids. The V segment lost 3 bases and the J segment 2 bases; nucleotides outside the gene matches: 2. Germline V CDR1 and CDR2: LGHNA, YNFKEQ. The CDR3 reads CASSQGQGAYEQYF. The CDR3 nucleotides are TGTGCCAGCAGCCAGGGACAGGGCGCCTACGAGCAGTACTTC.

About this clone itself: A far larger clone is off by one base, so a read error is likely. This specimen includes other DNA sequences encoding the same CDR3. The chain has TRBV15 and TRBJ2-1, with 9 nucleotides matching TRBD2. Germline CDR1 LNHNV, CDR2 YYDKDF (reference sequence). There are 16 residues in the CDR3. The CDR3 sequence: CATSRGGRALYNEQFF. The CDR3 region has the DNA TGTGCCACTAGCAGAGGCGGGAGGGCCCTCTACAATGAGCAGTTCTTC. The full variable domain, rest sourced from reference TRBV15 and TRBJ2-1, is DAMVIQNPRYQVTQFGKPVTLSCSQTLNHNVMYWYQQKSSQAPKLLFHYYDKDFNNEADTPDNFQSRRPNTSFCFLDIRSPGLGDTAMYLCATSRGGRALYNEQFFGPGTRLTVL.

V gene TRBV9 combines with J gene TRBJ2-1; no definite D call. The CDR3 loop spans 13 amino acids. Germline loops: CDR1 SGDLS, CDR2 YYNGEE. Trimming cost V 0 bases and J 9 bases, with 10 bases left between them. CDR3 sequence reads: CASSVVLGAEQFF. The CDR3 DNA reads as TGTGCCAGCAGCGTAGTCCTAGGCGCTGAGCAGTTCTTC.

The gene calls are TRBV12-1 and TRBJ2-7; the table's D gene call, TRBD2, was not cross checked with the DNA. TRBV12-1 is recorded as a pseudogene. This CDR3 has 15 amino acids. The CDR3 loop is CASSTLAGGLDEQYF. The CDR3 nucleotides read TGTGCCAGCAGCACACTAGCGGGAGGTCTCGACGAGCAGTACTTC.

This clone was observed at least ten times. The chain employs TRBV25-1 and TRBJ1-4; 9 bases are a match to TRBD1. The ends lost 4 bases at V and 5 bases at J; junction bases unmatched: 2. Germline V gene sequence: CDR1 MGHDK, CDR2 SYGVNS. This CDR3 region has 14 residues. The CDR3 protein is CASSVGTGNEKLFF. The CDR3 DNA is TGTGCCAGCAGTGTCGGGACAGGGAATGAAAAACTGTTTTTT.

This clone showed up just once. The chain links TRBV18 to TRBJ2-5, with D hard to call. V lost 0 bases and J 1 base, leaving 6 bases between the germline ends. Germline V lookup: CDR1 KGHSH, CDR2 LQKENI. The CDR3 spans 14 residues. In nucleotides, the CDR3 is TGTGCCAGCTCACCACCGTCCAGCCAAGAGACCCAGTACTTC. It yields the protein CASSPPSSQETQYF.

The chain couples TRBV4-1 to TRBJ2-6; D is unresolved. Germline V gene sequence: CDR1 MGHRA, CDR2 YSYEKL. Between the trimmed V and J ends, which lost 0 bases and 0 bases, there was a span of 6 bases. The CDR3 totals 16 residues. The CDR3 DNA reads as TGCGCCAGCAGCCAAGAGGTGGCCTCTGGGGCCAACGTCCTGACTTTC. Translated: CASSQEVASGANVLTF.

Turning to this clone: A much larger clone differs from this one at a single base, so this may be a read error. This chain connects TRBV4-2 to TRBJ1-1; maybe TRBD1 (6 bases). The germline V gene has CDR1 LGHNA and CDR2 YNFKEQ. The CDR3 length is 14 residues. This CDR3 reads CASIQGATGREAFF. The CDR3 nucleotides are TGTGCCAGCATCCAAGGAGCCACAGGGAGGGAAGCTTTCTTT.

This clone occurred a few times. The chain links TRBV27 to TRBJ1-6, with D perhaps matching TRBD1 (5 bases). The germline V gene has CDR1 MNHEY and CDR2 SMNVEV (reference sequence). Deletions cut 0 bases from V and 4 bases from J, with 13 bases between. There are 17 residues in the CDR3. DNA for the CDR3: TGTGCCAGCAGTTTATCGAGGGGCACCCTATATAATTCACCCCTCCACTTT. Its protein product is CASSLSRGTLYNSPLHF.

The J gene is TRBJ2-7, the V gene TRBV5-4; D unresolved. The germline gives CDR1 SGHNT, CDR2 YYREEE (reference sequence). The length of the CDR3 is 13 residues. Trimming removed 0 bases at V and 4 bases at J, with 8 bases between. The CDR3 DNA follows: TGTGCCAGCAGCTTGGGGGGTCGGTACGAGCAGTACTTC. Residues: CASSLGGRYEQYF.

The J gene is TRBJ2-7, the V gene TRBV28; 9 bases align to TRBD1. Germline V gene lookup returns CDR1 MDHEN and CDR2 SYDVKM. V trimming: 0 bases; J trimming: 2 bases; junction bases outside the gene matches: 5. The CDR3 consists of 16 residues. CDR3 sequence reads: CASSLWGTGNPYEQYF. The CDR3 DNA sequence: TGTGCCAGCAGTTTATGGGGGACAGGGAACCCCTACGAGCAGTACTTC.

The V gene is TRBV6-5, the J gene TRBJ1-2; D may be TRBD1 (6 bases). Between the trimmed V and J ends, which lost 1 base and 6 bases, there was a span of 15 bases. This CDR3 spans 15 amino acids. The germline V gene has CDR1 MNHEY and CDR2 SVGAGI. CDR3 sequence: CASSYYPGNRDGYTF. In DNA, the CDR3 is TGTGCCAGCAGTTACTACCCAGGAAACAGGGATGGCTACACCTTC.

The V gene is TRBV6-5, the J gene TRBJ2-1; D remains ambiguous. CDR3 length: 15 amino acids. Trimming took 5 bases from V and 0 from J, leaving 11 bases between them. Germline CDR1 MNHEY, CDR2 SVGAGI. The CDR3, as DNA: TGTGCCAGCAGTGTGTCCGGGTTCTCCTACAATGAGCAGTTCTTC. It codes for CASSVSGFSYNEQFF.

The rearrangement joins TRBV15 to TRBJ2-3, with no clear D. Per germline, CDR1 LNHNV and CDR2 YYDKDF (reference sequence). Trimming took 5 bases from V and 4 from J, leaving 10 bases between them. The CDR3 extends over 13 amino acids. The DNA for the CDR3 is TGTGCCACCAGCCCCACAAATTCAGATACGCAGTATTTT. As protein: CATSPTNSDTQYF.